This T cell receptor (beta chain) stems from a study of T cell repertoires in cytomegalovirus infection. Study results and caveats: Of the TCR beta families, the public ones yielded a cumulative frequency that identified carriers of CMV plus the relevant HLA.

Points on this clonotype: No antigen is known for it.

TCRdb recomputed calls from the reads with MiXCR, one row per CDR3 protein. Found here are around 94,000 distinct CDR3 sequences, 15% to 20% of them singletons; the top ten hold approximately 7.6%. V dropped 6 bases and J dropped 1 base, with 12 bases sitting between them. Germline V CDR1 and CDR2: MNHEY, SVGAGI. This CDR3 is built from 14 residues. V and J are TRBV6-5 and TRBJ1-1, with D unclear. The specimen was PBMCs. The sequence came from a human donor in good health (CMV status not recorded). Some clones in this sample may be carry-over from other donors' samples. In nucleotides, the CDR3 is TGTGCCAGCAGCAACCGAGCGGCGAACACTGAAGCTTTCTTT. Protein: CASSNRAANTEAFF.